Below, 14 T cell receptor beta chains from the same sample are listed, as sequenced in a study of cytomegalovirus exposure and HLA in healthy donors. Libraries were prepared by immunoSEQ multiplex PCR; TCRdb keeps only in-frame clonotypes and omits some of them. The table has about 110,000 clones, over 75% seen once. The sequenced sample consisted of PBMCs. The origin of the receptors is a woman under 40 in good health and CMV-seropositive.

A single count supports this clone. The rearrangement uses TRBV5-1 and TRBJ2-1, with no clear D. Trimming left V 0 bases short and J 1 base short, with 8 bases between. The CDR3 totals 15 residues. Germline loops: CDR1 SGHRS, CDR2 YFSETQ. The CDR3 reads CASSLEATSYNEQFF. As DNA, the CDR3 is TGCGCCAGCAGCTTGGAAGCTACGTCCTACAATGAGCAGTTCTTC.

The CDR3 spells CASSSYRVGETQYF. The CDR3 DNA is TGTGCCAGCAGTTCTTACAGGGTGGGAGAGACCCAGTACTTC. This chain uses TRBV27 with TRBJ2-5; TRBD1 might be the D (6 bases). In germline, CDR1 is MNHEY, CDR2 SMNVEV (reference sequence). CDR3 size: 14 residues. The V gene lost 4 bases and the J gene lost 4 bases, with 13 bases spanning the gap.

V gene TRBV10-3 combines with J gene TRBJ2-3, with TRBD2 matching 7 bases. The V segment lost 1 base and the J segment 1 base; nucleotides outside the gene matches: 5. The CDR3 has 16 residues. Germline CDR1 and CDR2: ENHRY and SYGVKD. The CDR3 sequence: CAISEYRDYGTDTQYF. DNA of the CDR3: TGTGCCATCAGTGAGTACCGGGACTACGGCACAGATACGCAGTATTTT.

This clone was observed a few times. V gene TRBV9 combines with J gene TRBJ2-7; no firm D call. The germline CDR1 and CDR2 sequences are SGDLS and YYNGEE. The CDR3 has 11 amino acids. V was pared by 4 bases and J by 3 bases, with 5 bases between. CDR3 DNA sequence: TGTGCCAGCAGCTCCCGCTACGAGCAGTACTTC. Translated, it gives CASSSRYEQYF.

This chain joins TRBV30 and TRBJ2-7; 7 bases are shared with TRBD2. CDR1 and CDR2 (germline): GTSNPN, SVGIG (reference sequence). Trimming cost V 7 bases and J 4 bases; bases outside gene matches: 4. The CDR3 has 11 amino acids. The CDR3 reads CASGLSYEQYF. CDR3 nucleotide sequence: TGTGCCTCGGGACTAAGTTACGAGCAGTACTTC. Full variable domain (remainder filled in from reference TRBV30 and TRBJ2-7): SQTIHQWPATLVQPVGSPLSLECTVEGTSNPNLYWYRQAAGRGLQLLFYSVGIGQISSEVPQNLSASRPQDRQFILSSKKLLLSDSGFYLCASGLSYEQYFGPGTRLTVT.

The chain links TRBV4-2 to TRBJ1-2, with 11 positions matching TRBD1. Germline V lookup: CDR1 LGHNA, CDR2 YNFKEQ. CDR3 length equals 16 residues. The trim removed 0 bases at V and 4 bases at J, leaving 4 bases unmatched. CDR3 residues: CASSQEGTGGGYGYTF. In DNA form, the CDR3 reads TGTGCCAGCAGCCAAGAGGGGACAGGGGGGGGCTATGGCTACACCTTC.

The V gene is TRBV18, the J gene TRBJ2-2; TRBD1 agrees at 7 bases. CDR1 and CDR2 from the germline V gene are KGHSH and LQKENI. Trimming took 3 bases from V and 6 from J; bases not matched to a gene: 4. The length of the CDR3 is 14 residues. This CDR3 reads CASSPGQKAGELFF. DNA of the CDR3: TGTGCCAGCTCACCGGGACAGAAGGCCGGGGAGCTGTTTTTT.

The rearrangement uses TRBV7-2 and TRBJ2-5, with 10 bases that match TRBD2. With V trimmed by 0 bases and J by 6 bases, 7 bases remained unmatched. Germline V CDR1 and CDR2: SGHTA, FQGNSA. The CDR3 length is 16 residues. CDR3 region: CASSLAPSGSGKTQYF. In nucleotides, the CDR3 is TGTGCCAGCAGCTTAGCTCCTAGCGGGAGTGGGAAGACCCAGTACTTC.

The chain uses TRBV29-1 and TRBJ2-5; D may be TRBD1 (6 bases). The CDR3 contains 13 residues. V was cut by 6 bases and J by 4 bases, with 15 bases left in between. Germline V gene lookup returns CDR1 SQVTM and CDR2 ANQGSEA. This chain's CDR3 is CSVRTGIGETQYF. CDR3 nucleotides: TGCAGCGTCCGAACAGGGATCGGAGAGACCCAGTACTTC.

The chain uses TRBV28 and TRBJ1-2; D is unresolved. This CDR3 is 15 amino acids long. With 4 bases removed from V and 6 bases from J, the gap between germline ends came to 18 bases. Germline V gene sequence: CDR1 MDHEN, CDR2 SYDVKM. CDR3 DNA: TGTGCCAGCAGTTCGCCGGGGAATCCTGAGCATGGCTACACCTTC. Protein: CASSSPGNPEHGYTF.

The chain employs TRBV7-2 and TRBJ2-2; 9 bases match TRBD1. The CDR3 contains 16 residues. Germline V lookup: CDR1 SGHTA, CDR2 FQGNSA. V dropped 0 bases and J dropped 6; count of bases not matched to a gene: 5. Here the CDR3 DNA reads TGTGCCAGCAGCTTAGCCGGGACAGGGATGCCCGGGGAGCTGTTTTTT. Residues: CASSLAGTGMPGELFF.

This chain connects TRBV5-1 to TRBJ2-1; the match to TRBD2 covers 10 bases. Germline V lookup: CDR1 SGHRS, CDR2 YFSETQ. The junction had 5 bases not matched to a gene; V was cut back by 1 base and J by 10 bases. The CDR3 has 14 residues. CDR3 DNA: TGCGCCAGCAGCTTGACTAGCGGGGAAGTCGAGCAGTTCTTC. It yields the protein CASSLTSGEVEQFF.

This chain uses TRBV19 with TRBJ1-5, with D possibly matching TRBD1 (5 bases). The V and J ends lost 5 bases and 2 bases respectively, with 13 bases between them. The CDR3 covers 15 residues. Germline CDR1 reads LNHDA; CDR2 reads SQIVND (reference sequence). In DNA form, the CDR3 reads TGTGCCAGTAGTTTGTTCCAGGGCGGCAATCAGCCCCAGCATTTT. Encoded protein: CASSLFQGGNQPQHF.

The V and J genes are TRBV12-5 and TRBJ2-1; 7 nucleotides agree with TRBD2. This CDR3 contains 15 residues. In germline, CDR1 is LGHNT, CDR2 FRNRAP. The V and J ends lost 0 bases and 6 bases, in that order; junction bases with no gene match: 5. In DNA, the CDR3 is TGTGCTAGTGGTTTGGTAACCGGCGGGGGCAATGAGCAGTTCTTC. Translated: CASGLVTGGGNEQFF.